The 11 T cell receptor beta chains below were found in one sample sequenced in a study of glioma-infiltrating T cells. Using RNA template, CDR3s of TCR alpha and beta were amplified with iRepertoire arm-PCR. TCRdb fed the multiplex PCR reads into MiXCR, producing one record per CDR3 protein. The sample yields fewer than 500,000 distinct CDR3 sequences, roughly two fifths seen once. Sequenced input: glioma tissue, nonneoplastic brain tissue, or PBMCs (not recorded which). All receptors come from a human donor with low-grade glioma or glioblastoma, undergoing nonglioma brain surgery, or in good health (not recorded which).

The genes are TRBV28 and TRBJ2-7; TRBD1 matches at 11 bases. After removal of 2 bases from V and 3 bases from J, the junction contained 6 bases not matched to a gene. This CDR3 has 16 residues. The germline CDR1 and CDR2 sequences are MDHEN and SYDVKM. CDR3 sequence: CASSLRDRGTLYEQYF. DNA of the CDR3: TGTGCCAGCAGTTTAAGGGACAGGGGGACTCTCTACGAGCAGTACTTC.

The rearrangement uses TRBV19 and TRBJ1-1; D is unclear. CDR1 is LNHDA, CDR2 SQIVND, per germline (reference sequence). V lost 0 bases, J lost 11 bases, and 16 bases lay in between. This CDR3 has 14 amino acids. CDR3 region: CASSIDLISPAAFF. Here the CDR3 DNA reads TGTGCCAGTAGTATAGATCTTATTTCCCCCGCGGCTTTCTTT.

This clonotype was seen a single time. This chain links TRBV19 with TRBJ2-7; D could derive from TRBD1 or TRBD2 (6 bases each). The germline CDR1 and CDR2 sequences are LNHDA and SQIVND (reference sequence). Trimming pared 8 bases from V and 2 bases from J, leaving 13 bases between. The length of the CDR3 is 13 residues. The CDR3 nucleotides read TGTGCCAGTGGGACACCGGGAGCCTACGAGCAGTACTTC. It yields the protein CASGTPGAYEQYF.

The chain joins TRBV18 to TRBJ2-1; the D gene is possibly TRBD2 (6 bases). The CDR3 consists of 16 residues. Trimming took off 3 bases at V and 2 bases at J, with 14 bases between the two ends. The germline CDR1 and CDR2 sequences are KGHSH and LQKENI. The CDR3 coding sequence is TGTGCCAGCTCACCTGGAGGGCGGGGCACCTACAATGAGCAGTTCTTC. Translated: CASSPGGRGTYNEQFF. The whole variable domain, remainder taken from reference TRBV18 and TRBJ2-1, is NAGVMQNPRHLVRRRGQEARLRCSPMKGHSHVYWYRQLPEEGLKFMVYLQKENIIDESGMPKERFSAEFPKEGPSILRIQQVVRGDSAAYFCASSPGGRGTYNEQFFGPGTRLTVL.

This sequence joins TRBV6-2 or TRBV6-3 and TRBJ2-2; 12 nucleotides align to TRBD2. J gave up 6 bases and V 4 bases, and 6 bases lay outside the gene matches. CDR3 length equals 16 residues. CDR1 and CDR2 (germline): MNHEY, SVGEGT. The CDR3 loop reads CASSSSGRASAGELFF. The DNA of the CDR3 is TGTGCCAGCAGTTCTAGCGGGAGGGCCAGTGCCGGGGAGCTGTTTTTT.

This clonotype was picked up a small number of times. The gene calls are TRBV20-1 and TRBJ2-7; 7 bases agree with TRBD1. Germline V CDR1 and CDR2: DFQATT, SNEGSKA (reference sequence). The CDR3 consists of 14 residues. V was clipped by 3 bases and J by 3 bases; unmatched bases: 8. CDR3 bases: TGCAGTGCTAGCTCGACAGGGACGTTCTACGAGCAGTACTTC. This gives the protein CSASSTGTFYEQYF.

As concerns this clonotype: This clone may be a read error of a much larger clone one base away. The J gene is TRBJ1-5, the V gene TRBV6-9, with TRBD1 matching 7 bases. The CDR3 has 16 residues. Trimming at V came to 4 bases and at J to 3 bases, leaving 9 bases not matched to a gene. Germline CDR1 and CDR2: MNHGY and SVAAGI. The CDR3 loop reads CASSFPDRWNNQPQHF. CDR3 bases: TGTGCCAGCAGTTTCCCGGACAGGTGGAACAATCAGCCCCAGCATTTT.

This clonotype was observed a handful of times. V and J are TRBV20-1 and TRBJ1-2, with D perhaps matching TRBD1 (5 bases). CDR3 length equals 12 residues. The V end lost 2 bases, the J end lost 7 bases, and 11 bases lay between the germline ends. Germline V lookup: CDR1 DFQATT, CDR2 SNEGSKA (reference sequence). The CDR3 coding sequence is TGCAGTGCTAGACAGGGCTCCGGTGGCTACACCTTC. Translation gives CSARQGSGGYTF.

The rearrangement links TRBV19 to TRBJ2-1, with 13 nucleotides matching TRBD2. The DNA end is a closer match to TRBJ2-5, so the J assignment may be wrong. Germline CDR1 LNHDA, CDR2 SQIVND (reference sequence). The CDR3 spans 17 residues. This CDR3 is CASSLGLAGSVGETQYF. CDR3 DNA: TGTGCCAGTAGTCTGGGACTAGCGGGATCAGTTGGTGAGACCCAGTACTTC.

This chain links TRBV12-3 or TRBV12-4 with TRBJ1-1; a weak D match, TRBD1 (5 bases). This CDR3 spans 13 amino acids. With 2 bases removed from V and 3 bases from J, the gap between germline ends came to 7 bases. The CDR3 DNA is TGTGCCAGCAGTTTATGGGGCTACACTGAAGCTTTCTTT. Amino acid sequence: CASSLWGYTEAFF.

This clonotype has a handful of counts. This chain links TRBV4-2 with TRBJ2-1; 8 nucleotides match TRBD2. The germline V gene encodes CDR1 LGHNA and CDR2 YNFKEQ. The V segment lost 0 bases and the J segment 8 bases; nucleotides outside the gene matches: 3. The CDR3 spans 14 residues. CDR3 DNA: TGTGCCAGCAGCCAAGAAGGACTAGCTCATGAGCAGTTCTTC. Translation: CASSQEGLAHEQFF.